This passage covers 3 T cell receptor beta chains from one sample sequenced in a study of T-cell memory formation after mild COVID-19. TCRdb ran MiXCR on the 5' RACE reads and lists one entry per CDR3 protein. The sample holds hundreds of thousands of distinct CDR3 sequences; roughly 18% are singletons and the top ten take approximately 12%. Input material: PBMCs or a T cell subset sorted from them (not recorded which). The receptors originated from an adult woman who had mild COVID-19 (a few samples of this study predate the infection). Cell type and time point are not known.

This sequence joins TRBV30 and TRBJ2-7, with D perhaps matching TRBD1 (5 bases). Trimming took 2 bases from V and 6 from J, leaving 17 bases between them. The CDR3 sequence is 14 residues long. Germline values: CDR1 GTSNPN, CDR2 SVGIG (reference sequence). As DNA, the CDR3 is TGTGCCTGGAGTCATGCCGTGGGGCTACTCGAGCAGTACTTC. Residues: CAWSHAVGLLEQYF. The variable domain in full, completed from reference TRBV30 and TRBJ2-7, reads SQTIHQWPATLVQPVGSPLSLECTVEGTSNPNLYWYRQAAGRGLQLLFYSVGIGQISSEVPQNLSASRPQDRQFILSSKKLLLSDSGFYLCAWSHAVGLLEQYFGPGTRLTVT.

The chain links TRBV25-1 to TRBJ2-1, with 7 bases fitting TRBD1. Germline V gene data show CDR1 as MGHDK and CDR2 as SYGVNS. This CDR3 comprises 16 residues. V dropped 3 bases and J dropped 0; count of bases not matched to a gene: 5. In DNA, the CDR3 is TGTGCCAGCAGTGAGTCCAGGGGGTCCTCCTACAATGAGCAGTTCTTC. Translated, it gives CASSESRGSSYNEQFF.

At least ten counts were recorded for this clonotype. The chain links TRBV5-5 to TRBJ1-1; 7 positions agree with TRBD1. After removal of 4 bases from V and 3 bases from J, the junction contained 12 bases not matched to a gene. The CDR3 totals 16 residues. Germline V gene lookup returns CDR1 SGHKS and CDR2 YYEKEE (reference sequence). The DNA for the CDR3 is TGTGCCAGCAGCCCCGGGACAGCACCTGGGGACACTGAAGCTTTCTTT. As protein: CASSPGTAPGDTEAFF.